This TCR beta chain is from a study of CD8 T cells in Susac syndrome. Reverse transcription used 0.5 to 1 ug RNA and random hexamers. With immunoSEQ multiplex PCR, TCR beta CDR3 was amplified across 54 Vbeta and 13 Jbeta. TCRdb fed the immunoSEQ multiplex PCR reads into MiXCR, producing one record per CDR3 protein. The table has approximately 270,000 distinct CDR3 sequences, roughly 93% seen once. The multiple sclerosis controls were treatment-naive patients with relapsing-remitting disease that was stable or active. Negative isolation was used for CD8+ and CD4+ T cells and FACS enrichment for TEMRA cells. The sample taken for sequencing was CD4+ T cells from PBMCs. The source of this sequence is a human donor with multiple sclerosis.

CDR3: CASSPIADTEAFF. CDR3 nucleotide sequence: TGTGCCAGCAGCCCAATCGCCGACACTGAAGCTTTCTTT. The chain recombines TRBV12-3 or TRBV12-4 with TRBJ1-1; D not resolved. Trimming removed 6 bases from V and 3 bases from J, with 11 bases in between. The CDR3 spans 13 residues.